This T cell receptor (beta chain) is from a study of shared clonotypes between healthy human individuals (dated by TCRdb to the early 2020s). Background for the entire study: The cohort comprised two women and a few men aged 18 to 49 years. Leukapheresis yielded between about 0.94 and 8.9 billion PBMCs per donor. For each donor, CD4 naive and CD4 memory were each run on three plates, CD8 naive on two plates, and CD8 memory on one plate. To estimate repertoire size and how much clonotype sharing occurs between individuals, the study deeply sequenced the blood TCR repertoires of roughly 5 healthy adults. Libraries were prepared and TCR repertoires were sequenced by different laboratories using diverse techniques, in order to increase sequencing depth and limit assay-specific biases. Broad study findings and their caveats: Compared with non-shared clonotypes, the clonotypes found in all four sorted-subset donors had higher generation probabilities. Larger estimated clonotype richness was generally found for naive subsets than for memory subsets. Because the study included a small number of donors, the genetic and exposure-history diversity represented was limited. Sampling was restricted to blood, and TCR repertoires in tissues likely differ from the TCR repertoires found in blood. Pairwise subsampling led to the expectation that sequencing depth would affect the degree of clonotype sharing among donors. Sharing across a handful of donors was observed for around 5% of naive CD4, under 4% of naive CD8, 2% to 2.5% of memory CD4, and roughly 0.4% of memory CD8 clonotypes. Incomplete sequencing was indicated by rarefaction of sorted-subset datasets, despite the large sequencing depth.

The donors were healthy, HIV-negative adults who had no recently reported acute infections or vaccinations. Only Caucasian adults living in Nashville, Tennessee, USA were represented among the donors. CD4+ T cells were enriched through magnetic negative selection, after which naive cells were positively selected on CD45RA and the remaining negative fraction served as the memory subset. After blood collection by leukapheresis, PBMCs were isolated using Ficoll-Histopaque density gradient centrifugation and then cryopreserved in the vapor phase of liquid nitrogen. Purity and quantity of every magnetically sorted T cell population were checked by analytical flow cytometry. From each sorted fraction, genomic DNA was isolated and quantified by UV absorbance on a Nanodrop 2000c. Details on this clone: The antigen this receptor binds is unknown. Base-call qualities are not available, and no considerably larger clone is one nucleotide away.

Using the deep immunoSEQ assay, multiplex PCR amplified TCR CDR3 regions from genomic DNA. Extracted genomic DNA from each cell subset was distributed evenly across all wells of several immunoSEQ 96-well plates, and each plate was treated as a replicate. For sorted subsets, about 200 ng genomic DNA, equal to 25,000 to 35,000 T cell genomes, was loaded into each replicate PCR. The purified libraries were quantified using a Qubit 3.0 fluorometer, sized with a Bioanalyzer 2100, and then quantified again using the KAPA Library Quantification kit. Every immunoSEQ 96-well plate was sequenced on a dedicated single-read 150-cycle Illumina NextSeq 550 flow cell. The authors' analysis ran thus. Because only junctional sequences without quality scores were contained in the immunoSEQ output, filtering matching that applied to full-length reads could not be performed. To assign V/J genes and CDR3, sequences were annotated against IMGT germline references using PyIR, a Python wrapper for IgBLAST v1.9. Reads with weak V/J assignments (E-value above 1e-6), missing CDR3, stop codons, out-of-frame junctions, or ambiguous translated residues were removed. V3J clonotypes were defined as sequences sharing the same inferred V gene, J gene, and CDR3 amino acid sequence. The percentage overlap between two repertoires was calculated by dividing the number of shared unique clonotypes by the size of the smaller repertoire. Richness of each repertoire was evaluated using RTK rarefaction, the Chao1 estimator, and Recon v2.1 estimates of unobserved clonotypes. For all TCRbeta clonotypes obtained by the gDNA method from four donors, generation probabilities were computed with OLGA. The table comes from immuneACCESS by way of TCRdb, which keeps in-frame sequences with V and J called. Part of the clones is missing from these tables; in studies checked, under half for an unresolved V gene and the rest for unknown reasons. For V, J and clone size, that table is used; D and trimming come from the DNA. For this sample the table gives a few million clones, of which roughly 92% were detected only once. The top ten clones comprise around 0.14% of the sample.

The CDR3 numbers 18 residues from cysteine through phenylalanine. Only CDR3 DNA remains: 54 bases, in frame from the first base. From V the trimming removes 2 bases and from J it removes 4 bases, while the gene matches leave 11 bases of the junction unaccounted for. According to the germline V gene, CDR1 reads SGHVS and CDR2 reads FQNEAQ. The receptor was derived from a man aged 18 to 35 in good health. The chain links TRBV7-8 with TRBJ2-5, with 12 bases matching TRBD2. The sequenced sample was naive CD4+ T cells sorted from blood. The cell subset or site tag for this specimen amounts to: CD45RA+ positively selected. The CDR3 reads as follows: CASSLPPSGGVKRETQYF. The bases read TGTGCCAGCAGCTTACCGCCTAGCGGGGGGGTAAAACGAGAGACCCAGTACTTC.